These T cell receptor beta chains were read from a single sample in a study of metastatic and nonmetastatic thyroid tumors. With MiXCR, TCRdb called clones anew from the PCR reads. In the table there are 30,000 to 35,000 clones, around 33% of which are singletons. Sequencing was performed on tumor tissue. These receptors were obtained from a female donor with papillary thyroid cancer or a benign thyroid nodule (not recorded which). Some clones in this sample may be carry-over from other donors' samples. CDR3s include the opening cysteine and the closing phenylalanine or tryptophan. D genes are given only for firm matches. Clone size is shown for a subset of rows, as once, few, many or a class of expanded clone.

v_gene: TRBV6-1
d_gene: NA
j_gene: TRBJ1-2
abundance: many
CDR3aa: CASSGRVDGYTF
CDR3nt: TGTGCCAGCAGTGGCAGGGTTGATGGCTACACCTTC

v_gene: TRBV6-4
d_gene: NA
j_gene: TRBJ2-6
abundance: few
CDR3aa: CASSDTGANVLTF
CDR3nt: TGTGCCAGCAGTGACACTGGGGCCAACGTCCTGACTTTC

v_gene: TRBV7-2
d_gene: TRBD1
j_gene: TRBJ1-1
abundance: NA
CDR3aa: CASELKAGGTTEAFF
CDR3nt: TGTGCCAGCGAGCTTAAGGCAGGGGGCACCACTGAAGCTTTCTTT

v_gene: TRBV6-1
d_gene: TRBD1
j_gene: TRBJ2-7
abundance: NA
CDR3aa: CASRRGQAYEQYF
CDR3nt: TGTGCCAGCAGACGAGGACAGGCCTACGAGCAGTACTTC

v_gene: TRBV12-3/TRBV12-4
d_gene: NA
j_gene: TRBJ2-1
abundance: NA
CDR3aa: CASSLAGAYNEQFF
CDR3nt: TGTGCCAGCAGTTTAGCGGGGGCCTACAATGAGCAGTTCTTC

v_gene: TRBV12-3/TRBV12-4
d_gene: NA
j_gene: TRBJ2-2
abundance: NA
CDR3aa: CASSFVRLPGGELFF
CDR3nt: TGTGCCAGCAGTTTTGTGCGGTTGCCCGGCGGGGAGCTGTTTTTT

v_gene: TRBV5-1
d_gene: NA
j_gene: TRBJ2-5
abundance: NA
CDR3aa: CASSLGHGRETQYF
CDR3nt: TGCGCCAGCAGCCTCGGACACGGCCGGGAGACCCAGTACTTC

v_gene: TRBV7-3
d_gene: TRBD2
j_gene: TRBJ2-2
abundance: NA
CDR3aa: CASSLGGTSNTGELFF
CDR3nt: TGTGCCAGCAGCTTGGGTGGGACTAGCAACACCGGGGAGCTGTTTTTT

v_gene: TRBV6-5
d_gene: NA
j_gene: TRBJ2-3
abundance: NA
CDR3aa: CASSYSGLSTDTQYF
CDR3nt: TGTGCCAGCAGTTACAGTGGTTTAAGCACAGATACGCAGTATTTT

v_gene: TRBV10-2
d_gene: NA
j_gene: TRBJ2-1
abundance: NA
CDR3aa: CASSDRTRGIRNEQFF
CDR3nt: TGCGCCAGCAGTGACCGGACTCGGGGGATACGGAATGAGCAGTTCTTC

v_gene: TRBV5-1
d_gene: NA
j_gene: TRBJ2-7
abundance: NA
CDR3aa: CASSTVSSYEQYF
CDR3nt: TGCGCCAGCAGCACAGTGAGCTCCTACGAGCAGTACTTC

v_gene: TRBV20-1
d_gene: NA
j_gene: TRBJ2-5
abundance: NA
CDR3aa: CSARKGGWLAKTQYF
CDR3nt: TGCAGTGCTAGAAAGGGGGGGTGGCTAGCCAAGACCCAGTACTTC

v_gene: TRBV5-6
d_gene: NA
j_gene: TRBJ1-2
abundance: NA
CDR3aa: CASSLGSSYGYTF
CDR3nt: TGTGCCAGCAGCTTGGGCAGCTCTTATGGCTACACCTTC

v_gene: TRBV11-1
d_gene: TRBD2
j_gene: TRBJ2-1
abundance: NA
CDR3aa: CASSSISGRANEQSF
CDR3nt: TGTGCCAGCAGCTCGATTAGCGGGAGGGCCAATGAGCAGTCCTTC

v_gene: TRBV6-5
d_gene: NA
j_gene: TRBJ1-5
abundance: few
CDR3aa: CASSYGDGQPQHF
CDR3nt: TGTGCCAGCAGTTACGGGGATGGCCAGCCCCAGCATTTT

v_gene: TRBV20-1
d_gene: NA
j_gene: TRBJ1-4
abundance: NA
CDR3aa: CSARDHTEKLFF
CDR3nt: TGCAGTGCTAGAGATCATACTGAAAAACTGTTTTTT

v_gene: TRBV12-3/TRBV12-4
d_gene: NA
j_gene: TRBJ1-1
abundance: few
CDR3aa: CASSFGMTANTEAFF
CDR3nt: TGTGCCAGCAGTTTTGGGATGACGGCGAACACTGAAGCTTTCTTT

v_gene: TRBV6-1
d_gene: NA
j_gene: TRBJ2-7
abundance: few
CDR3aa: CASSGRRDTSYEQYF
CDR3nt: TGTGCTAGCAGTGGAAGGAGGGATACCTCCTACGAGCAGTACTTC

v_gene: TRBV4-1
d_gene: NA
j_gene: TRBJ2-1
abundance: NA
CDR3aa: CASSQVQGSSNEQFF
CDR3nt: TGCGCCAGCAGCCAAGTCCAGGGGAGTTCGAATGAGCAGTTCTTC

v_gene: TRBV12-3/TRBV12-4
d_gene: TRBD2
j_gene: TRBJ2-1
abundance: many
CDR3aa: CASSFGSGVYNEQFF
CDR3nt: TGTGCCAGCAGTTTTGGTAGCGGGGTCTACAATGAGCAGTTCTTC

v_gene: TRBV6-1
d_gene: TRBD2
j_gene: TRBJ2-7
abundance: NA
CDR3aa: CASSQRERPYEQYF
CDR3nt: TGTGCCAGCAGCCAGCGGGAAAGACCCTACGAGCAGTACTTC

v_gene: TRBV11-2
d_gene: NA
j_gene: TRBJ2-5
abundance: NA
CDR3aa: CASSLTGQLRETQYF
CDR3nt: TGTGCCAGCAGCTTAACCGGACAGCTTCGGGAGACCCAGTACTTC

v_gene: TRBV20-1
d_gene: TRBD2
j_gene: TRBJ2-1
abundance: few
CDR3aa: CSARTRAGEYNEQFF
CDR3nt: TGCAGTGCTAGGACGCGGGCGGGGGAGTACAATGAGCAGTTCTTC

v_gene: TRBV6-4
d_gene: NA
j_gene: TRBJ1-6
abundance: NA
CDR3aa: CASSAEGTGSPLHF
CDR3nt: TGTGCCAGCAGTGCCGAGGGCACGGGCTCACCCCTCCACTTT

v_gene: TRBV11-3
d_gene: NA
j_gene: TRBJ2-7
abundance: few
CDR3aa: CASSSRDSPFVYEQYF
CDR3nt: TGTGCCAGCAGCTCCAGGGACTCTCCTTTTGTCTACGAGCAGTACTTC

v_gene: TRBV6-1
d_gene: NA
j_gene: TRBJ2-2
abundance: NA
CDR3aa: CASSRRGGQEYTGELFF
CDR3nt: TGTGCCAGCAGCAGAAGGGGGGGACAGGAGTACACCGGGGAGCTGTTTTTT

v_gene: TRBV6-5
d_gene: TRBD2
j_gene: TRBJ2-1
abundance: many
CDR3aa: CASSSDGAGVYNEQFF
CDR3nt: TGTGCCAGCAGTTCGGACGGGGCGGGAGTCTACAATGAGCAGTTCTTC

v_gene: TRBV20-1
d_gene: NA
j_gene: TRBJ1-1
abundance: NA
CDR3aa: CSARPPSGGGGSTEAFF
CDR3nt: TGCAGTGCTAGACCCCCATCGGGGGGAGGAGGTAGCACTGAAGCTTTCTTT

v_gene: TRBV11-3
d_gene: NA
j_gene: TRBJ1-2
abundance: NA
CDR3aa: CASSLNQGYGYTF
CDR3nt: TGTGCCAGCAGCTTAAATCAGGGCTATGGCTACACCTTC

v_gene: TRBV11-2
d_gene: NA
j_gene: TRBJ1-2
abundance: once
CDR3aa: CASRPSADYYGYTF
CDR3nt: TGTGCCAGCCGCCCCTCGGCGGATTACTATGGCTACACCTTC

v_gene: TRBV7-2
d_gene: NA
j_gene: TRBJ1-6
abundance: NA
CDR3aa: CASSPQMSNNSPLHF
CDR3nt: TGTGCCAGCAGCCCACAGATGTCGAATAATTCACCCCTCCACTTT